This T cell receptor beta chain was profiled in a study of T cell responses to AZD1222 COVID-19 vaccine. Concerning this clone itself: Its antigen is currently unknown.

General study results and limits: Scientists sampled the repertoires only once the peak T cell response had passed. Compared with day 0, the breadth and depth of the Spike-specific TCR repertoire rose significantly after two doses of AZD1222.

Assay: immunoSEQ multiplex PCR; the TCRdb copy retains only in-frame clones and omits some. The repertoire holds about 170,000 clones, with around nine tenths as singletons. This specimen was peripheral blood, taken on day 0 of AZD1222 vaccination. This receptor was obtained from an adult in good health.

CDR3 sequence: CASVRTGRGNTEAFF. The CDR3 bases are TGTGCCAGTGTCCGGACAGGTAGGGGGAACACTGAAGCTTTCTTT. The rearrangement links TRBV19 to TRBJ1-1, with 7 positions matching TRBD1. The CDR3 loop spans 15 amino acids. Germline CDR1 LNHDA, CDR2 SQIVND (reference sequence). With V trimmed by 8 bases and J by 1 base, 10 bases remained unmatched.